The 19 T cell receptor beta chains below were found in one sample sequenced in a study of control samples from healthy donors and cancer patients. Data came from immunoSEQ multiplex PCR; TCRdb stores just in-frame clones and leaves some out. The sample has about 49,000 clones; approximately 86% are singletons. Sequencing was carried out using PBMCs. The receptors were gathered from a woman aged 45-65 years with lung cancer.

The V call is TRBV28, the J call TRBJ2-7; 7 bases map to TRBD2. The junction had 8 bases not matched to a gene; V was cut back by 5 bases and J by 4 bases. CDR3 length equals 14 residues. Germline V gene sequence: CDR1 MDHEN, CDR2 SYDVKM. In DNA, the CDR3 is TGTGCCAGCAGTGAGGCTAGCGGAGATTACGAGCAGTACTTC. Protein sequence: CASSEASGDYEQYF.

V and J are TRBV27 and TRBJ1-2; D perhaps matches TRBD1 (5 bases). This CDR3 region has 17 residues. Trimming shortened V by 5 bases and J by 0 bases, and 19 bases separated the two germline ends. Per germline, CDR1 MNHEY and CDR2 SMNVEV (reference sequence). The CDR3 DNA is TGTGCCAGCAGTCTTAGACAGACACAAGCATCTAACTATGGCTACACCTTC. It encodes CASSLRQTQASNYGYTF.

The gene calls are TRBV7-9 and TRBJ2-3, with TRBD1 matching over 9 bases. This CDR3 region has 14 residues. Germline-derived CDR1 and CDR2 are SEHNR and FQNEAQ (reference sequence). Trimming cost V 9 bases and J 1 base; bases outside gene matches: 5. The CDR3 bases are TGTGCCAGTGTCCGGACAGGGGGCACAGATACGCAGTATTTT. This gives the protein CASVRTGGTDTQYF. The full variable domain, rest sourced from reference TRBV7-9 and TRBJ2-3, is DTGVSQNPRHKITKRGQNVTFRCDPISEHNRLYWYRQTLGQGPEFLTYFQNEAQLEKSRLLSDRFSAERPKGSFSTLEIQRTEQGDSAMYLCASVRTGGTDTQYFGPGTRLTVL.

V is TRBV11-2 and J is TRBJ1-2, with a tentative D call TRBD1 (6 bases). The germline V and J ends were trimmed by 5 bases and 5 bases, with 12 bases remaining between them. Per the germline V gene, CDR1 is SGHAT and CDR2 is FQNNGV. The CDR3 covers 13 residues. The chain's CDR3 is CASSLTQGYGYTF. CDR3 DNA sequence: TGTGCCAGCAGCCTTACACAGGGATATGGCTACACCTTC.

This chain uses TRBV5-6 with TRBJ1-2; 11 bases fit TRBD1. The V gene end was trimmed by 1 base and the J gene end by 4 bases; junction bases not matched to a gene: 3. The CDR3 loop spans 15 amino acids. CDR1 and CDR2 from the germline V gene are SGHDT and YYEEEE. CDR3 coding DNA: TGTGCCAGCAGCTTGCCGGGACAGGGGGGCTATGGCTACACCTTC. Translated, it gives CASSLPGQGGYGYTF.

The gene calls are TRBV2 and TRBJ1-1; 9 bases are a match to TRBD1. CDR3 length: 14 amino acids. The J segment lost 6 bases and the V segment lost 6 bases, leaving 8 bases of the junction unmatched. Germline CDR1 and CDR2: SNHLY and FYNNEI. The chain's CDR3 is CASRTGTGPPEAFF. CDR3 coding DNA: TGTGCCAGCAGAACCGGGACAGGGCCCCCTGAAGCTTTCTTT.

The chain uses TRBV5-1 and TRBJ2-5; perhaps TRBD2 as D (6 bases). The CDR3 contains 14 residues. The germline gives CDR1 SGHRS, CDR2 YFSETQ. V dropped 0 bases and J dropped 3 bases, with 9 bases sitting between them. The CDR3 protein is CASSLGGGEETQYF. DNA of the CDR3: TGCGCCAGCAGCTTGGGGGGCGGGGAAGAGACCCAGTACTTC.

V and J are TRBV7-8 and TRBJ2-5, with D unresolved. The CDR3 has 14 amino acids. Trimming removed 1 base at V and 5 bases at J, with 11 bases between. In germline, CDR1 is SGHVS, CDR2 FQNEAQ. As DNA, the CDR3 is TGTGCCAGCAGCTTAGGACCGGCGTGGGAGACCCAGTACTTC. Its translation is CASSLGPAWETQYF.

The genes are TRBV5-5 and TRBJ1-5, with D possibly TRBD1 on 5 matching bases. Germline assignment: CDR1 SGHKS and CDR2 YYEKEE (reference sequence). The CDR3 is made up of 14 amino acids. Trimming took off 0 bases at V and 6 bases at J, with 10 bases between the two ends. CDR3 nucleotides: TGTGCCAGCAGCTTGGTAACCGGGGGTCAGCCCCAGCATTTT. Translating gives CASSLVTGGQPQHF. Full variable domain (remainder filled in from reference TRBV5-5 and TRBJ1-5): DAGVTQSPTHLIKTRGQQVTLRCSPISGHKSVSWYQQVLGQGPQFIFQYYEKEERGRGNFPDRFSARQFPNYSSELNVNALLLGDSALYLCASSLVTGGQPQHFGDGTRLSIL.

J is TRBJ2-7 and V is TRBV21-1; TRBD1 was called by the table and not checked on the DNA. TRBV21-1 is noted as a pseudogene. The CDR3 spans 17 residues. CDR3 sequence reads: CASSNRARAENSYEQYF. CDR3 DNA sequence: TGTGCCAGCAGCAACCGAGCCAGGGCCGAAAACTCCTACGAGCAGTACTTC.

V usage is TRBV29-1 and J usage is TRBJ2-7, with a tentative D call TRBD2 (5 bases). V lost 0 bases and J lost 5, with 11 bases in between. There are 13 residues in the CDR3. Germline CDR1 is SQVTM and CDR2 is ANQGSEA. The CDR3 is CSVEDRAVHEQYF. CDR3 nucleotide sequence: TGCAGCGTTGAAGATCGAGCGGTCCACGAGCAGTACTTC.

J is TRBJ1-1 and V is TRBV6-6, with 9 bases aligning to TRBD1. J lost 1 base, V lost 5 bases, and 5 bases had no gene match. Germline CDR1 and CDR2: MNHNY and SVGAGI (reference sequence). CDR3 length: 15 amino acids. Written as DNA, the CDR3 is TGTGCCAGCAGTCAACTGGGACAGGGGAACACTGAAGCTTTCTTT. As protein: CASSQLGQGNTEAFF.

The CDR3 DNA reads as TGTGCCAGCAGCTTTACCTCCGGGACAGGGTTAGTTGAGCAGTTCTTC. It specifies CASSFTSGTGLVEQFF. The chain uses TRBV7-9 and TRBJ2-1, with TRBD1 matching 9 bases. The V segment lost 3 bases and the J segment 9 bases; nucleotides outside the gene matches: 12. The CDR3 runs 16 residues. Per the germline V gene, CDR1 is SEHNR and CDR2 is FQNEAQ (reference sequence). The whole variable domain, filled in from reference TRBV7-9 and TRBJ2-1, reads DTGVSQNPRHKITKRGQNVTFRCDPISEHNRLYWYRQTLGQGPEFLTYFQNEAQLEKSRLLSDRFSAERPKGSFSTLEIQRTEQGDSAMYLCASSFTSGTGLVEQFFGPGTRLTVL.

The V and J genes are TRBV27 and TRBJ1-1; a weak D match, TRBD1 (6 bases). Germline V gene data show CDR1 as MNHEY and CDR2 as SMNVEV (reference sequence). The CDR3 sequence is 15 residues long. Between the trimmed V and J ends, which lost 6 bases and 0 bases, there was a span of 14 bases. CDR3 region: CASSRRQGLNTEAFF. In nucleotides, the CDR3 is TGTGCCAGCAGCCGCAGGCAGGGGTTGAACACTGAAGCTTTCTTT.

The genes are TRBV7-2 and TRBJ2-1; 8 bases are shared with TRBD1. The junction had 1 base not matched to a gene; V was cut back by 5 bases and J by 4 bases. The CDR3 length is 13 residues. Germline V gene sequence: CDR1 SGHTA, CDR2 FQGNSA. The CDR3 is CASSRTGYNEQFF. The CDR3 nucleotides read TGTGCCAGCAGCCGGACAGGGTACAATGAGCAGTTCTTC. Drawing the rest from reference TRBV7-2 and TRBJ2-1, the complete variable domain is GAGVSQSPSNKVTEKGKDVELRCDPISGHTALYWYRQSLGQGLEFLIYFQGNSAPDKSGLPSDRFSAERTGGSVSTLTIQRTQQEDSAVYLCASSRTGYNEQFFGPGTRLTVL.

This chain links TRBV7-6 with TRBJ2-2; D gene unclear. The length of the CDR3 is 14 residues. Trimming took 0 bases from V and 8 from J, leaving 10 bases between them. Germline lookup yields CDR1 SGHVS and CDR2 FNYEAQ. The CDR3 DNA sequence: TGTGCCAGCAGCTTAGCGGCAGTTGGTGGGGAGCTGTTTTTT. Protein sequence: CASSLAAVGGELFF.

This rearrangement joins TRBV7-9 to TRBJ1-1; D possibly corresponds to TRBD1 (6 bases). The CDR3 runs to 15 residues. V was trimmed by 5 bases and J by 4 bases, leaving 17 bases between them. Per germline, CDR1 SEHNR and CDR2 FQNEAQ (reference sequence). CDR3 nucleotides: TGTGCCAGCAGCCTCCTCCGGGACATAATCACTGAAGCTTTCTTT. This gives the protein CASSLLRDIITEAFF.

This clone was seen only once. This rearrangement joins TRBV5-4 to TRBJ1-1, with D hard to call. Trimming cost V 0 bases and J 1 base, with 1 base left between them. From germline, CDR1 is SGHNT and CDR2 YYREEE (reference sequence). The CDR3 length is 12 residues. The CDR3 nucleotides are TGTGCCAGCAGCTTGGCGAACACTGAAGCTTTCTTT. This sequence encodes CASSLANTEAFF.

The gene calls are TRBV6-5 and TRBJ2-3; D may be TRBD1 or TRBD2 (5 bases each). Trimming cost V 6 bases and J 0 bases, with 13 bases left between them. Germline loops: CDR1 MNHEY, CDR2 SVGAGI. The CDR3 totals 15 residues. CDR3 sequence: CASRPGTRSTDTQYF. The CDR3 DNA sequence: TGTGCCAGCAGACCCGGGACGCGTAGCACAGATACGCAGTATTTT.